The source of this T cell receptor (beta chain) is a study of blood T cell repertoires in COVID-19. This CDR3 is 11 amino acids long. The V gene lost 0 bases and the J gene lost 10 bases, with 7 bases spanning the gap. Germline CDR1 SGHDT, CDR2 YYEEEE. Measured with immunoSEQ multiplex PCR; TCRdb has only the in-frame clones, and not every one. The profile shows roughly 250,000 clones, over 75% of them singletons. Enrolled through a virtual design, the participants were between 18 and 89 years of age and came from about two dozen US areas. Cohorts were determined from participant-reported clinical history. Resolution of symptoms, clearance, or two negative PCRs was present in recovered Cohort 3 donors.

The V call is TRBV5-6, the J call TRBJ1-1; D unresolved. Sequencing input: PBMCs or T cells enriched from blood (not recorded which). The source of this sequence is a woman aged 25 to 39 who had recovered from COVID-19. The CDR3 DNA sequence: TGTGCCAGCAGCTTGGAGGGAGGAGCTTTCTTT. This gives the protein CASSLEGGAFF. Variable domain in full (rest from reference TRBV5-6 and TRBJ1-1): DAGVTQSPTHLIKTRGQQVTLRCSPKSGHDTVSWYQQALGQGPQFIFQYYEEEERQRGNFPDRFSGHQFPNYSSELNVNALLLGDSALYLCASSLEGGAFFGQGTRLTVV.